This T cell receptor (beta chain) was found in a study of radiotherapy plus CTLA-4 blockade in lung cancer. V shed 6 bases, J shed 0 bases, and the junction held 7 bases outside the gene matches. CDR1 and CDR2 from the germline V gene are SNHLY and FYNNEI. The CDR3 is 16 amino acids. Repertoires were generated with immunoSEQ multiplex PCR, while TCRdb's copy carries only in-frame clones and drops some. Of about 18,000 clones in the sample, approximately 85% were seen once. This clonotype was sampled from a human donor with non-small cell lung cancer whose response to radiotherapy plus ipilimumab could not be evaluated. The chain carries TRBV2 and TRBJ1-3; 8 nucleotides match TRBD1. The sample was peripheral blood, taken from a patient treated with radiotherapy plus ipilimumab. CDR3 region: CASRGQALTSGNTIYF. DNA of the CDR3: TGTGCCAGCAGGGGACAGGCCTTAACCTCTGGAAACACCATATATTTT.